The 18 T cell receptor beta chains below were found in one sample sequenced in a study of CD4 T cells in relation to SARS-CoV-2 and coronaviruses. Antigen specificity for these receptors is unknown. Using immunoSEQ multiplex PCR, the repertoire was profiled, and TCRdb retains in-frame clones only, with some absent. Of 20,000 to 25,000 clones detected, over 70% appear once; the ten largest clones hold about 12%. The unexposed donors gave CD4+ T cells in about 2011-2019, prior to COVID-19. CD4+ T cells were isolated from the cells after about nine days of culture. The source material was CD4+ T cells from PBMCs, cultured in vitro. These receptor sequences come from a human donor in good health.

J is TRBJ1-2 and V is TRBV19; 8 nucleotides line up with TRBD1. The CDR3 has 17 residues. V gave up 4 bases and J gave up 3 bases; unmatched junction bases: 13. Germline-derived CDR1 and CDR2 are LNHDA and SQIVND (reference sequence). The CDR3, as DNA: TGTGCCAGTAGTACCGACAGGGGCTTGATGGTTGACTATGGCTACACCTTC. This sequence encodes CASSTDRGLMVDYGYTF.

The rearrangement uses TRBV7-9 and TRBJ1-5, with TRBD1 matching over 8 bases. CDR3 length equals 15 residues. Germline assignment: CDR1 SEHNR and CDR2 FQNEAQ (reference sequence). J was trimmed by 6 bases and V by 4 bases; bases with no gene match: 8. The CDR3 loop is CASSSGGADIQPQHF. The CDR3 coding sequence is TGTGCCAGCAGCTCAGGGGGCGCGGACATTCAGCCCCAGCATTTT. Using reference TRBV7-9 and TRBJ1-5 for the parts outside the CDR3, the full variable domain is DTGVSQNPRHKITKRGQNVTFRCDPISEHNRLYWYRQTLGQGPEFLTYFQNEAQLEKSRLLSDRFSAERPKGSFSTLEIQRTEQGDSAMYLCASSSGGADIQPQHFGDGTRLSIL.

The rearrangement joins TRBV7-6 to TRBJ1-5, with D perhaps matching TRBD1 (5 bases). V was shortened by 5 bases and J by 3 bases, with 14 bases between the two germline ends. This CDR3 comprises 15 residues. CDR1 SGHVS and CDR2 FNYEAQ come from the germline V gene. The CDR3 is CASSRGQNLNQPQHF. DNA for the CDR3: TGTGCCAGCAGCCGCGGACAAAACCTCAATCAGCCCCAGCATTTT.

This sequence joins TRBV30 and TRBJ1-5; D is unclear. Germline V lookup: CDR1 GTSNPN, CDR2 SVGIG (reference sequence). The CDR3 totals 13 residues. The germline V and J ends were trimmed by 0 bases and 6 bases, with 9 bases remaining between them. The CDR3 region is CAWSVSPGQPQHF. CDR3 sequence (DNA): TGTGCCTGGAGTGTAAGTCCAGGTCAGCCCCAGCATTTT.

The gene calls are TRBV9 and TRBJ2-5; 10 positions match TRBD2. This CDR3 is 16 amino acids long. CDR1 is SGDLS and CDR2 is YYNGEE in the germline V gene. The trim removed 1 base at V and 3 bases at J, leaving 6 bases unmatched. The CDR3 protein is CASSVSSGRAKETQYF. The CDR3 DNA reads TGTGCCAGCAGCGTATCCAGCGGGAGGGCAAAAGAGACCCAGTACTTC.

The chain combines TRBV7-2 with TRBJ1-1; perhaps TRBD1 as D (6 bases). Germline V gene sequence: CDR1 SGHTA, CDR2 FQGNSA. Trimming took 1 base from V and 10 from J, leaving 13 bases between them. The CDR3 extends over 13 amino acids. This chain's CDR3 is CASSLGGRGGAFF. CDR3 in DNA: TGTGCCAGCAGCTTAGGGGGCAGGGGAGGAGCTTTCTTT.

This rearrangement joins TRBV27 to TRBJ2-1, with 10 bases lining up with TRBD2. There are 15 residues in the CDR3. J was trimmed by 2 bases and V by 6 bases; bases with no gene match: 4. Germline lookup yields CDR1 MNHEY and CDR2 SMNVEV (reference sequence). The CDR3 protein is CASRYLAGAYNEQFF. CDR3 bases: TGTGCCAGCAGGTACCTAGCGGGGGCCTACAATGAGCAGTTCTTC.

The table lists this clone with a few counts. This chain joins TRBV5-1 and TRBJ2-3, with D hard to call. The CDR3 is made up of 13 amino acids. Germline V gene sequence: CDR1 SGHRS, CDR2 YFSETQ. The V gene lost 5 bases and the J gene lost 2 bases, with 9 bases spanning the gap. In DNA, the CDR3 is TGCGCCAGCAGTCCCCAGGTCACAGATACGCAGTATTTT. The encoded protein is CASSPQVTDTQYF.

The CDR3 DNA reads TGCGCCAGCAGCTTTGTCAGGGGTATGGATAATTCACCCCTCCACTTT. Translated: CASSFVRGMDNSPLHF. The chain couples TRBV5-1 to TRBJ1-6; TRBD1 is a possible D gene (6 bases). V lost 2 bases to trimming and J lost 5 bases, with 14 bases between them. The CDR3 contains 16 residues. Per germline, CDR1 SGHRS and CDR2 YFSETQ.

V gene TRBV5-1 combines with J gene TRBJ1-4, with a weak D call TRBD1 (6 bases). In germline, CDR1 is SGHRS, CDR2 YFSETQ. V lost 3 bases and J lost 13, with 16 bases in between. This CDR3 region has 13 residues. The CDR3 nucleotides read TGCGCCAGCAGCTCCGTCCTTACAGGGAGACTGTTTTTT. Encoded protein: CASSSVLTGRLFF.

This clone has only one observation. The rearrangement uses TRBV4-2 and TRBJ2-3; D is unclear. The CDR3 runs 13 residues. The germline V gene encodes CDR1 LGHNA and CDR2 YNFKEQ. Trimming removed 4 bases at V and 4 bases at J, with 9 bases between. CDR3: CASSPLGADTQYF. The DNA for the CDR3 is TGTGCCAGCAGCCCCTTAGGCGCAGATACGCAGTATTTT.

The V gene is TRBV19, the J gene TRBJ2-3; D is possibly TRBD1 or TRBD2 (6 bases each). In germline, CDR1 is LNHDA, CDR2 SQIVND (reference sequence). This CDR3 comprises 15 residues. V dropped 5 bases and J dropped 2 bases, with 14 bases sitting between them. As DNA, the CDR3 is TGTGCCAGTAGTCCATACAGGGAGGTCACAGATACGCAGTATTTT. Its protein product is CASSPYREVTDTQYF.

The CDR3 loop reads CASSPGQGRTEAFF. The CDR3 coding sequence is TGTGCCAGCTCACCCGGACAGGGGCGGACTGAAGCTTTCTTT. The chain joins TRBV18 to TRBJ1-1; 9 nucleotides line up with TRBD1. Trimming cost V 3 bases and J 5 bases; bases outside gene matches: 4. The CDR3 extends over 14 amino acids. Germline values: CDR1 KGHSH, CDR2 LQKENI.

The rearrangement joins TRBV10-2 to TRBJ1-3, with D uncertain. In germline, CDR1 is WSHSY, CDR2 SAAADI. Trimming removed 3 bases from V and 0 bases from J, with 0 bases in between. This CDR3 has 12 amino acids. The CDR3 spells CASSDSGNTIYF. Here the CDR3 DNA reads TGCGCCAGCAGTGACTCTGGAAACACCATATATTTT.

The chain carries TRBV25-1 and TRBJ1-4; perhaps TRBD1 as D (6 bases). The CDR3 is 16 residues long. Germline lookup yields CDR1 MGHDK and CDR2 SYGVNS. The V and J ends lost 4 bases and 4 bases respectively, with 16 bases between them. CDR3 sequence (DNA): TGTGCCAGCAGTGCCATGGGAGGGGGGCTTAATGAAAAACTGTTTTTT. Protein: CASSAMGGGLNEKLFF.

In DNA, the CDR3 is TGTGCCAGCAGCCCCCGACAGGGAGCGGGGACCCAGTACTTC. It encodes CASSPRQGAGTQYF. The chain recombines TRBV11-3 with TRBJ2-5; possible D gene TRBD1, 7 bases. This CDR3 contains 14 residues. Germline V CDR1 and CDR2: SGHNT, YENEEA. Deletions cut 5 bases from V and 7 bases from J, with 17 bases between.

This clone was found a few times. The CDR3 sequence: CASSQQGANTGELFF. The CDR3 DNA is TGTGCCAGCAGTCAACAGGGGGCAAACACCGGGGAGCTGTTTTTT. V and J are TRBV7-9 and TRBJ2-2, with 9 bases lining up with TRBD1. The CDR3 covers 15 residues. From germline, CDR1 is SEHNR and CDR2 FQNEAQ (reference sequence). With V trimmed by 6 bases and J by 2 bases, 4 bases remained unmatched. Combining the CDR3 with reference TRBV7-9 and TRBJ2-2 gives the whole variable domain DTGVSQNPRHKITKRGQNVTFRCDPISEHNRLYWYRQTLGQGPEFLTYFQNEAQLEKSRLLSDRFSAERPKGSFSTLEIQRTEQGDSAMYLCASSQQGANTGELFFGEGSRLTVL.

The chain is built from TRBV10-1 and TRBJ1-1; 11 bases fit TRBD1. CDR3 size: 15 residues. The germline gives CDR1 WNHNN, CDR2 SYGVQD (reference sequence). The J segment lost 3 bases and the V segment lost 6 bases, leaving 6 bases of the junction unmatched. The CDR3 DNA sequence: TGCGCCAGCAGAGGACAGGGGGCCGGCGACACTGAAGCTTTCTTT. Translated, it gives CASRGQGAGDTEAFF.